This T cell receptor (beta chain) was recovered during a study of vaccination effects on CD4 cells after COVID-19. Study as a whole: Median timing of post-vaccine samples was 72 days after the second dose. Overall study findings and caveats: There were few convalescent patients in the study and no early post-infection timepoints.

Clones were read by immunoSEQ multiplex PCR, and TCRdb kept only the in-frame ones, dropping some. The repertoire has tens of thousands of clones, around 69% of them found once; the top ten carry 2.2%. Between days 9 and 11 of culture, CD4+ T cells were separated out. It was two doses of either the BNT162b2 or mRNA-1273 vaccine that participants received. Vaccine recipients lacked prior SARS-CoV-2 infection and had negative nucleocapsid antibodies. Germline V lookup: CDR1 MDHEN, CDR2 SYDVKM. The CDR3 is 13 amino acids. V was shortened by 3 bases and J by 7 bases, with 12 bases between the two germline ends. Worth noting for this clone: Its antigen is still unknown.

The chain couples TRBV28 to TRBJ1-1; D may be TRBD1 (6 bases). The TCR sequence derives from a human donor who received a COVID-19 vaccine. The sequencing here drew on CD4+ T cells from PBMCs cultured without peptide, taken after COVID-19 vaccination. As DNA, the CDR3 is TGTGCCAGCAGTTTGACAGGAGACGATGAAGCTTTCTTT. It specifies CASSLTGDDEAFF.